This T cell receptor (beta chain) was recovered during a study of beta chain features in type 1 diabetes. Findings and limits, study-wide: The study found that naive, central memory and Treg TCRB repertoires appeared more similar in patients than in healthy donors. No resolution was reached here on whether HLA type influences TCRB rearrangement.

Trimming took 6 bases from V and 3 from J, leaving 23 bases between them. Per the germline V gene, CDR1 is SGHRS and CDR2 is YFSETQ. This CDR3 spans 17 amino acids. All of the isolated RNA was reverse transcribed, so expressed TCRB transcripts were sequenced. Produced via immunoSEQ multiplex PCR; TCRdb's table is partial and in-frame only. The sample holds approximately 170,000 clones, 7% to 10% seen once. This clone has only a few counts. Its cognate antigen is unknown. All sorted populations exceeded 95% purity. The TCR comes from a woman between 18 and 30 years old in good health. The chain has TRBV5-1 and TRBJ2-3; D might be TRBD1 (6 bases). Sequenced: central memory CD4+ T cells from blood. CDR3 in DNA: TGCGCCAGCAATTCGGCTCTCAGGGGAGTGAGAACAGATACGCAGTATTTT. Translation: CASNSALRGVRTDTQYF. Full variable domain (outside the CDR3, taken from reference TRBV5-1 and TRBJ2-3): KAGVTQTPRYLIKTRGQQVTLSCSPISGHRSVSWYQQTPGQGLQFLFEYFSETQRNKGNFPGRFSGRQFSNSRSEMNVSTLELGDSALYLCASNSALRGVRTDTQYFGPGTRLTVL.